Sequencing of this TCR beta chain was carried out in a study of blood T cell repertoires in COVID-19. Overall study: Both acute and convalescent COVID-19 samples were obtained from the United States, Italy and Spain. From T cells, B-cell-depleted T cells, or PBMCs came the material, which was cDNA or gDNA.

As originally analysed: Quantification of nucleated cells was approximated via reference gene primer amplification. Only in-frame clones appear in the TCRdb table, and some are missing; sequencing was by immunoSEQ multiplex PCR. V, J and clone size are taken as reported in that table, and D and trimming were inferred from the DNA itself. This table holds 110,000 to 150,000 clones, around 90% found once. In its sample, this clone was seen a few times. CDR3 length: 17 residues. Germline values: CDR1 LNHNV, CDR2 YYDKDF (reference sequence). With 5 bases removed from V and 2 bases from J, the gap between germline ends came to 22 bases.

Material: peripheral blood. The clonotype comes from a woman aged 45-60 years with acute or convalescent COVID-19. J is TRBJ2-7 and V is TRBV15; tentatively, D is TRBD1 (5 bases). CDR3: CATSSSMGGRAPYEQYF. The CDR3 DNA sequence: TGTGCCACCAGCTCATCCATGGGCGGCAGGGCACCCTACGAGCAGTACTTC.